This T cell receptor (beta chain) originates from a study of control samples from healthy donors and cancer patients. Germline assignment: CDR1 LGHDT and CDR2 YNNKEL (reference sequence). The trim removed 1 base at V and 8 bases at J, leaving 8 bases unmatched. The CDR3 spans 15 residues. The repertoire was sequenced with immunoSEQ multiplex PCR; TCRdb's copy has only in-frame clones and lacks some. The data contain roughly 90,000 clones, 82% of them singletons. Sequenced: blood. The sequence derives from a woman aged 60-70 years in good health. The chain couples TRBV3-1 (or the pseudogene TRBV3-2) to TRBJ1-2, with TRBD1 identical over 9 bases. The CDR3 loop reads CASSQGWTGVMGYTF. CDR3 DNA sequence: TGTGCCAGCAGCCAAGGTTGGACAGGGGTGATGGGCTACACCTTC.